Included here is one T cell receptor beta chain sequence, with context. This sample stems from a study of blood T cell repertoires in COVID-19. Study details: Samples representing acute and convalescent COVID-19 were sourced from the United States, Italy and Spain. T cells, B-cell-depleted T cells, or PBMCs supplied cDNA or gDNA.

V was pared by 3 bases and J by 1 base, with 7 bases between. In germline, CDR1 is SGDLS, CDR2 YYNGEE. This CDR3 comprises 13 residues. Per the authors' pipeline: Estimation of nucleated cell counts relied on the amplification of reference gene primers. The repertoire was sequenced with immunoSEQ multiplex PCR; TCRdb's copy has only in-frame clones and lacks some. V, J and clone size derive from that table, while D and trimming were established from the DNA sequence. The sample consists of 190,000 or so clones, around 86% of them appearing once. This sequence joins TRBV9 and TRBJ2-5, with a weak D call TRBD2 (6 bases). This TCR was sampled from a middle-aged man with active or convalescent COVID-19. Sequencing input: peripheral blood. This CDR3 reads CASSAGGQETQYF. CDR3 DNA sequence: TGTGCCAGCAGCGCCGGGGGCCAAGAGACCCAGTACTTC.